The rows below give T cell receptor beta chains drawn from one sample of a study of blood T cell repertoires in COVID-19. Only in-frame clones appear in the TCRdb table, and some are missing; sequencing was by immunoSEQ multiplex PCR. The profile shows just over 150,000 clones, approximately 84% of them singletons. Sequenced material: peripheral blood. The receptors shown here come from an elderly woman with acute or convalescent COVID-19. CDR3s include the opening cysteine and the closing phenylalanine or tryptophan. Fields, in order: J gene, D gene, clone size, V gene, CDR3 DNA, CDR3 protein. D genes are given only for firm matches. Some rows mark clone size as missing; the rest say once, few, many or name a class of expanded clone.

TRBJ2-7	TRBD1	.	TRBV10-3	TGTGCCATCAGTGCCCAGGGGGAAGTTCTCTACGAGCAGTACTTC	CAISAQGEVLYEQYF
TRBJ2-2	.	.	TRBV25-1	TGTGCCACCCAGTCGGGCAGGGCCTACACCGGGGAGCTGTTTTTT	CATQSGRAYTGELFF
TRBJ2-3	.	.	TRBV6-5	TGTGCCAGCATTAGGGGGAGAGGAGAAGATACGCAGTATTTT	CASIRGRGEDTQYF
TRBJ2-7	TRBD1	hyperexpanded	TRBV5-1	TGCGCCAGCAAGGGGGCACTCGAGCAGTACTTC	CASKGALEQYF
TRBJ1-4	TRBD1	.	TRBV6-6	TGTGCCAGCAGTTACAGGGGGCTGGATGAAAAACTGTTTTTT	CASSYRGLDEKLFF
TRBJ2-7	TRBD1	once	TRBV15	TGTGCCACCAGCAGAGTAGGGGGACAGGGGTCCTACGAGCAGTACTTC	CATSRVGGQGSYEQYF
TRBJ2-5	.	few	TRBV5-4	TGTGCCAGCAGTTACACGCAAGAGACCCAGTACTTC	CASSYTQETQYF
TRBJ1-3	.	.	TRBV5-4	TGTGCCAGCAGCTTCAGAAAACGGGACACCATATATTTT	CASSFRKRDTIYF
TRBJ2-3	TRBD2	.	TRBV5-1	TGCGCCAGCAGCCCTCCCAGCGGGACGACAGATACGCAGTATTTT	CASSPPSGTTDTQYF
TRBJ2-1	TRBD2	.	TRBV7-6	TGTGCCAGCAGCTTAAACGGGGGGAATGAGCAGTTCTTC	CASSLNGGNEQFF
TRBJ2-3	TRBD2	.	TRBV4-1	TGCGCCAGCAGGCAGCGGGAGAGTCCAGATACGCAGTATTTT	CASRQRESPDTQYF
TRBJ2-7	TRBD2	.	TRBV6-5	TGTGCCAGCAGATCACTAGCGGGAGGAGACGAGCAGTACTTC	CASRSLAGGDEQYF
TRBJ2-1	TRBD1	.	TRBV5-1	TGCGCCAGCAGCTTGTCTACAGGGGCCTACAATGAGCAGTTCTTC	CASSLSTGAYNEQFF
TRBJ2-3	.	.	TRBV19	TGTGCCAGTAGTATAGGTAGGCAGGGCAGCACAGATACGCAGTATTTT	CASSIGRQGSTDTQYF
TRBJ1-1	.	.	TRBV4-3	TGCGCCAGCAGCCAAGGCACAGGGAAGGTCCCTGAAGCTTTCTTT	CASSQGTGKVPEAFF
TRBJ1-1	.	once	TRBV3-1/TRBV3-2	TGTGCCAGCAGCCAAGGGTGGCAGATGAACACTGAAGCTTTCTTT	CASSQGWQMNTEAFF
TRBJ2-7	.	once	TRBV11-2	TGTGCCAGCAGCTTTGGATCGGCTAGAATCTACGAGCAGTACTTC	CASSFGSARIYEQYF
TRBJ2-3	TRBD2	.	TRBV2	TGTGCCAGCAGCTGGACTAGCGGGAGGTCTCGGGCAGATACGCAGTATTTT	CASSWTSGRSRADTQYF
TRBJ1-1	.	.	TRBV3-1/TRBV3-2	TGTGCCAGCAGCCAATTGGCGGTAGAAACTGAAGCTTTCTTT	CASSQLAVETEAFF
TRBJ2-5	TRBD2	.	TRBV3-1/TRBV3-2	TGTGCCAGCAGCTCCGGACTAGCGGGAGAGGGGGCCCAGTACTTC	CASSSGLAGEGAQYF
TRBJ2-2	.	.	TRBV11-2	TGTGCCAGCAGCTTGACGGGAGCGGCCGGGGAGCTGTTTTTT	CASSLTGAAGELFF
TRBJ1-1	.	.	TRBV19	TGTGCCAGTAGTATTGGGCTCCTAAGGGGGAACACTGAAGCTTTCTTT	CASSIGLLRGNTEAFF
TRBJ1-3	TRBD1	.	TRBV25-1	TGTGCCAGCAGTGAACCGCCGGGACAGGGCGTCTCTGGAAACACCATATATTTT	CASSEPPGQGVSGNTIYF
TRBJ1-1	.	.	TRBV6-1	TGTGCCAGCAGTGAAACCATTTGGCAGGGGAACACTGAAGCTTTCTTT	CASSETIWQGNTEAFF
TRBJ2-7	.	.	TRBV7-2	TGTGCCAGCAGCTTAGCCAGGGTCAGCGAGCAGTACTTC	CASSLARVSEQYF
TRBJ2-7	TRBD2	.	TRBV3-1/TRBV3-2	TGTGCCAGCAGCCAATTCCCAACTAGCGGCGAGCAGTACTTC	CASSQFPTSGEQYF
TRBJ2-1	TRBD1	once	TRBV9	TGTGCCAGCAGCGCGACAGGGGGCTCCTACAATGAGCAGTTCTTC	CASSATGGSYNEQFF
TRBJ2-7	TRBD1	.	TRBV6-5	TGTGCCAGCAGTTACGACAGGGCAACCTACGAGCAGTACTTC	CASSYDRATYEQYF
TRBJ2-3	.	.	TRBV5-1	TGCGCCAGCAGCACTGGGACTGGAGCGGGAGATACGCAGTATTTT	CASSTGTGAGDTQYF
TRBJ1-3	.	.	TRBV19	TGTGCCAGTGCTCAGCCCCGGAGGGAAGGAAGTTCTGGAAACACCATATATTTT	CASAQPRREGSSGNTIYF
TRBJ2-1	.	.	TRBV27	TGTGCCAGCAGTTTACGAGCTGTCTACAATGAGCAGTTCTTC	CASSLRAVYNEQFF